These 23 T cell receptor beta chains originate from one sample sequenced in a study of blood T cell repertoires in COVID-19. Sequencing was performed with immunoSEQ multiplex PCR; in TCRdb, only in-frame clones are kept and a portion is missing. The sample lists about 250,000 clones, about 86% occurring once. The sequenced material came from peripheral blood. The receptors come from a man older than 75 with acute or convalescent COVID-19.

CDR3: CASSLAYRGPNEKLFF. For the CDR3, the DNA is TGTGCCAGCAGCTTAGCCTACAGGGGACCTAATGAAAAACTGTTTTTT. The chain joins TRBV7-9 to TRBJ1-4; TRBD1 matches at 7 bases. CDR3 length equals 16 residues. Looked up from germline, CDR1 is SEHNR and CDR2 is FQNEAQ (reference sequence). The junction had 4 bases not matched to a gene; V was cut back by 0 bases and J by 3 bases.

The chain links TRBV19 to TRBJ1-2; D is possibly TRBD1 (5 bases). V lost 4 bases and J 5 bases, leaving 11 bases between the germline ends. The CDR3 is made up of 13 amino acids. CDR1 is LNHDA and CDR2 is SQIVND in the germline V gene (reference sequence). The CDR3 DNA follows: TGTGCCAGTAGTACGGCAGGGACTTATGGCTACACCTTC. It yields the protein CASSTAGTYGYTF.

The CDR3 nucleotides read TGTGCCAGCAGCTTAGCAAGGGGGGGTTCGGATGGCTACACCTTC. This translates into CASSLARGGSDGYTF. J is TRBJ1-2 and V is TRBV7-9, with D perhaps matching TRBD1 (6 bases). Germline values: CDR1 SEHNR, CDR2 FQNEAQ (reference sequence). V was cut by 0 bases and J by 6 bases, with 14 bases left in between. CDR3 length: 15 amino acids.

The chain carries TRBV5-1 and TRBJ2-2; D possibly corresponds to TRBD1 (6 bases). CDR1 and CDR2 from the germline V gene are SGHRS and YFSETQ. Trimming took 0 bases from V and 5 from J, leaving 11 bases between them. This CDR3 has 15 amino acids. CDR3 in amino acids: CASSLAGDGTGELFF. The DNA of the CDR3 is TGCGCCAGCAGCTTGGCAGGGGACGGGACCGGGGAGCTGTTTTTT. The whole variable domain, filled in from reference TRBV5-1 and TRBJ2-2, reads KAGVTQTPRYLIKTRGQQVTLSCSPISGHRSVSWYQQTPGQGLQFLFEYFSETQRNKGNFPGRFSGRQFSNSRSEMNVSTLELGDSALYLCASSLAGDGTGELFFGEGSRLTVL.

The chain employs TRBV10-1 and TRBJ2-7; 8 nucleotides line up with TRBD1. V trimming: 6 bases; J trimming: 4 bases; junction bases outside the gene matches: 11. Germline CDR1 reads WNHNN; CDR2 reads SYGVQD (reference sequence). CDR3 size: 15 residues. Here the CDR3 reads CASSPGTGAPYEQYF. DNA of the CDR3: TGCGCCAGCAGCCCAGGGACAGGAGCTCCGTACGAGCAGTACTTC.

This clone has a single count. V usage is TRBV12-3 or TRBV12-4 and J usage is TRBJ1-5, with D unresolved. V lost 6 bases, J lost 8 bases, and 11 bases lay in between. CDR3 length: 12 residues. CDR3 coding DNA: TGTGCCAGCAGCCCCCAGAAAAAGCCCCAGCATTTT. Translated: CASSPQKKPQHF.

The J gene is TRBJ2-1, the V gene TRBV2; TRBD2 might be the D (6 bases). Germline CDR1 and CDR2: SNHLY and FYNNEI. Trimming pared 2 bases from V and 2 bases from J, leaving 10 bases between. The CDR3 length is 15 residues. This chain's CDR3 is CASSEQWGAYNEQFF. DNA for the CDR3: TGTGCCAGCAGTGAACAGTGGGGGGCCTACAATGAGCAGTTCTTC.

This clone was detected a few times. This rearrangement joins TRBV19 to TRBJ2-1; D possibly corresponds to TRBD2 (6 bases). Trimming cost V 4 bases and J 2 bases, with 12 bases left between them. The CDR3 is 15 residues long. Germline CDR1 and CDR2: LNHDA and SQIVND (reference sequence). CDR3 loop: CASSRERRAYNEQFF. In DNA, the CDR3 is TGTGCCAGTAGTAGAGAGCGGAGGGCCTACAATGAGCAGTTCTTC.

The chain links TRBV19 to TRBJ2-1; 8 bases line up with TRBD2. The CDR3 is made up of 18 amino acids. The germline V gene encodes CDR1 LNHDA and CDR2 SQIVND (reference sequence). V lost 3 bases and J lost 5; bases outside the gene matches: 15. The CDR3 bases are TGTGCCAGTAGTATCCCAGGACTAGCCTTTCTATACCACAATGAGCAGTTCTTC. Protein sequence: CASSIPGLAFLYHNEQFF. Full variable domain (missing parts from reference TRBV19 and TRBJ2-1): DGGITQSPKYLFRKEGQNVTLSCEQNLNHDAMYWYRQDPGQGLRLIYYSQIVNDFQKGDIAEGYSVSREKKESFPLTVTSAQKNPTAFYLCASSIPGLAFLYHNEQFFGPGTRLTVL.

This CDR3 reads CASSQGESDRGYTIYF. In DNA form, the CDR3 reads TGTGCCAGCAGCCAAGGTGAAAGCGACAGAGGATACACCATATATTTT. The chain employs TRBV14 and TRBJ1-3, with D possibly being TRBD1 (5 bases). The CDR3 covers 16 residues. From germline, CDR1 is SGHDN and CDR2 FVKESK. V lost 1 base and J lost 8, with 18 bases in between. The whole variable domain, remainder taken from reference TRBV14 and TRBJ1-3, is EAGVTQFPSHSVIEKGQTVTLRCDPISGHDNLYWYRRVMGKEIKFLLHFVKESKQDESGMPNNRFLAERTGGTYSTLKVQPAELEDSGVYFCASSQGESDRGYTIYFGEGSWLTVV.

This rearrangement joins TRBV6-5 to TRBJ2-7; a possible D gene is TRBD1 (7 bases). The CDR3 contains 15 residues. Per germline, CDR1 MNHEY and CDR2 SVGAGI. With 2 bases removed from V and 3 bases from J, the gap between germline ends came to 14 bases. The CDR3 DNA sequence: TGTGCCAGCAGTTACAGGGCGGGACAGCTCTACGAGCAGTACTTC. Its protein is CASSYRAGQLYEQYF.

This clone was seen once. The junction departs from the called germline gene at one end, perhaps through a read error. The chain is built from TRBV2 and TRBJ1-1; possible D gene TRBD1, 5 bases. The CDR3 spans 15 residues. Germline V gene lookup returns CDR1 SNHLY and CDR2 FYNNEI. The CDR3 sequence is CASRRNGQGNAEAFF. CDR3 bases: TGTGCCAGCAGGAGAAATGGACAAGGGAACGCTGAAGCTTTCTTT.

This chain's CDR3 is CATGLTGESNQPQHF. Here the CDR3 DNA reads TGTGCCACCGGGTTGACAGGGGAGAGCAATCAGCCCCAGCATTTT. The chain carries TRBV10-3 and TRBJ1-5; 8 bases fit TRBD1. The trim removed 10 bases at V and 1 base at J, leaving 9 bases unmatched. Germline values: CDR1 ENHRY, CDR2 SYGVKD. This CDR3 has 15 residues.

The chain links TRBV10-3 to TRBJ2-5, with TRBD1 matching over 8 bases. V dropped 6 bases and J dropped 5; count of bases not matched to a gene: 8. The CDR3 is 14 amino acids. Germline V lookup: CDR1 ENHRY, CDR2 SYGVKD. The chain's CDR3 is CAISDFNRGETQYF. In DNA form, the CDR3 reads TGTGCCATCAGCGACTTCAACAGGGGGGAGACCCAGTACTTC.

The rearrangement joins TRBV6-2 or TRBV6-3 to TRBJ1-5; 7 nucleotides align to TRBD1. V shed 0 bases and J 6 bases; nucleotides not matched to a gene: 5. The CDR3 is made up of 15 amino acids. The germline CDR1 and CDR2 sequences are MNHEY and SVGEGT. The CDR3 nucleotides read TGTGCCAGCAGTTACTCGTCCACAGGGGTTCAGCCCCAGCATTTT. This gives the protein CASSYSSTGVQPQHF.

The CDR3 coding sequence is TGTGCCACCAGCAGAGCGGGGGGGGGAGAGACCCAGTACTTC. Amino acid sequence: CATSRAGGGETQYF. V and J are TRBV15 and TRBJ2-5; 8 bases agree with TRBD2. Germline V gene sequence: CDR1 LNHNV, CDR2 YYDKDF (reference sequence). With 1 base clipped from V and 4 bases from J, the junction kept 2 bases outside the gene matches. CDR3 length: 14 residues.

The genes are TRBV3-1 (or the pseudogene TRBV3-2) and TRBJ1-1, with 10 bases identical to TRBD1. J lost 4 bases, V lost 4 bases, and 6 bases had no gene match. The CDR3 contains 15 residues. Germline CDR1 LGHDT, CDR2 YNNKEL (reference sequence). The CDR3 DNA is TGTGCCAGCAGCCGTGGGACAGGGGAGATCACTGAAGCTTTCTTT. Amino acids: CASSRGTGEITEAFF.

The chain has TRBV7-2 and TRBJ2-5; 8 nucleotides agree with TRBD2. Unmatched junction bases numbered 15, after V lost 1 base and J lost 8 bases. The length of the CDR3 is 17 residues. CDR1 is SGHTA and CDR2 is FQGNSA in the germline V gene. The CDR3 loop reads CASSLGVRTSRGVTQYF. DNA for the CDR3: TGTGCCAGCAGCTTAGGGGTCAGGACTAGCCGCGGGGTCACCCAGTACTTC.

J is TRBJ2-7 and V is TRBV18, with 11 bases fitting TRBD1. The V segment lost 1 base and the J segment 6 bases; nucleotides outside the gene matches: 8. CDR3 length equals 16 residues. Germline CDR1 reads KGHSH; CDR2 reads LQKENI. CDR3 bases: TGTGCCAGCTCACCACTTCCGGGACAGGGGGTGGGCGAGCAGTACTTC. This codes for CASSPLPGQGVGEQYF.

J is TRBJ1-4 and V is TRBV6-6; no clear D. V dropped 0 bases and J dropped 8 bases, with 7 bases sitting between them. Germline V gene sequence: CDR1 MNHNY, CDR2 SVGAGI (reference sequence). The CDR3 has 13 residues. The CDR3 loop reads CASSYSTTEKLFF. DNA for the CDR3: TGTGCCAGCAGTTACTCCACGACAGAAAAACTGTTTTTT.

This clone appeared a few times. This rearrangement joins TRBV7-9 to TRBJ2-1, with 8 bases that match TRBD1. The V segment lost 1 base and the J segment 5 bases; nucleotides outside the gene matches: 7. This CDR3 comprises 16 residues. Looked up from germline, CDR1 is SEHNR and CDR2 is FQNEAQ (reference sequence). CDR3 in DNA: TGTGCCAGCAGCTTAGGGTCCAGGGGGCCGCACAATGAGCAGTTCTTC. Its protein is CASSLGSRGPHNEQFF.

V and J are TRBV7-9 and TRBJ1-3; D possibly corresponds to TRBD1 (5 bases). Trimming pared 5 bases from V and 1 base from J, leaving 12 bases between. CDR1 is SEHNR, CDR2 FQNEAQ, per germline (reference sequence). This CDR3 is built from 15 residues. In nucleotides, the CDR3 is TGTGCCAGCAGCCATCCGACAGATTCTGGAAACACCATATATTTT. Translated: CASSHPTDSGNTIYF. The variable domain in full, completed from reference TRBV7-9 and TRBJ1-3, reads DTGVSQNPRHKITKRGQNVTFRCDPISEHNRLYWYRQTLGQGPEFLTYFQNEAQLEKSRLLSDRFSAERPKGSFSTLEIQRTEQGDSAMYLCASSHPTDSGNTIYFGEGSWLTVV.

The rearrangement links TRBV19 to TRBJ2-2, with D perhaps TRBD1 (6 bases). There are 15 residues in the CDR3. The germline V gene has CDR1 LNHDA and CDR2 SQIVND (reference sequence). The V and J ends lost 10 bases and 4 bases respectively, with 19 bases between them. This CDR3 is CATPQGSGVTGELFF. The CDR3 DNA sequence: TGTGCCACCCCCCAAGGTTCAGGGGTCACCGGGGAGCTGTTTTTT.